Below, one T cell receptor (beta chain) is given with its context. Only a few counts were recorded for this clonotype. Its antigen is still unknown. Qualities for individual bases were not recorded, and no much larger clone is one base off. According to the germline V gene, CDR1 reads LGHNA and CDR2 reads YSLEER. The CDR3 goes from the cysteine to the phenylalanine over 17 residues. CDR3 DNA is the only sequence kept; it has 51 bases, read in frame from the first base. V is shortened by 0 bases, J by 0 bases, and the region joining them spans 9 bases. This record belongs to a study of blood T cells in healthy people across ages (dated by TCRdb to between 2014 and 2017). Study-level background: In model experiments, template switching captured about one uniquely barcoded TCR beta cDNA molecule for every two T cells. The donors were divided into four age groups: young (average 16 years), middle-aged (approximately 39), aged (approximately 62) and long-lived (around 80). Two additional independent replicas of 1 million unique cDNA reads from the same blood draw were analyzed for two donors (one aged 18 to 29 and one aged 80 or older). The study measured age-related changes in TCR beta repertoire diversity using deep sequencing normalized with unique cDNA molecular identifiers.

Libraries were made using 5' RACE. The reads were generated on an Illumina HiSeq 2500. The second PCR ran for roughly 7 to 12 cycles and used a J-beta primer mix along with a sample-barcoded 5' primer. A unique molecular identifier was introduced onto each TCR beta cDNA molecule by a template-switch 5' adaptor carrying 12 random nucleotides. Each sample yielded at least 3 million CDR3-containing paired-end reads. The Mint cDNA synthesis kit, primed by a TRBC-specific oligonucleotide, was used to synthesize first-strand cDNA from all RNA. Following uracil-DNA glycosylase treatment, a first 18-cycle PCR with universal primers M1SS and BC2_uni_R was performed on all cDNA. Regarding the original processing steps: For normalization, 1 million high-quality reads, each with a distinct molecular identifier, were randomly selected from each sample. Reads sharing molecular identifiers were discarded rather than binned into consensus sequences. CDR3 identification, clonotype clustering and error correction used MiTCR with a Q25 quality threshold and the strictest error-elimination algorithm. Lower-bound total TCR beta diversity was estimated with a nonparametric unseen species model using Euler transformation. TCRdb reanalyzed the raw reads on its own, using fastp at Q25 for trimming and MiXCR for clone calling, and kept in-frame beta chains. Under each unique CDR3 protein, matching rows form one entry showing the most common genes and DNA. TCRdb, not the authors, supplied the V and J calls. This sample comprises around 1,000,000 distinct CDR3 sequences, 20% to 25% of them detected only once. In total, the top ten clones hold about 0.8% of the sample.

What the authors observed across the whole study: Because the CMV infection status of the donors was unknown, age-related changes in expanded clonotypes may potentially have been confounded. As age increased, observed TCR beta diversity per million T cells dropped in a roughly linear way, and a significant reduction was already evident by age 40. Since profiling was done on bulk unsorted PBMCs, naive and antigen-experienced compartments could not be conclusively compared. Estimates of total diversity based on one million sequenced T cells were regarded as lower bounds and as underestimates. Compared with the aged group, the long-lived group had more naive CD4+ T cells, fewer expanded clones and increased TCR diversity, suggesting age selection. A strong correlation was found between observed TCR beta diversity and the percentage of naive T cells measured by flow cytometry.

Systemically healthy Caucasian individuals from Russia, 39 in total and aged roughly 6 to 95 years, were included as donors. Each donor gave ten milliliters of peripheral blood, collected into EDTA-treated Vacutainer tubes. PBMCs were isolated by Ficoll-Paque density-gradient centrifugation, with at least 6 million obtained per sample. Trizol reagent was used to extract total RNA from the PBMCs, yielding at least 6 micrograms per sample. For every donor, an aliquot of PBMCs went through flow cytometry to measure the percentages of naive CD45RAhigh/CD27high T cells. These records were also assigned to another study, of T cells of mothers and their children. Reported in the second study: The donors were nine systemically healthy Caucasian individuals, made up of three mothers and their six children. cDNA synthesis used all of the extracted RNA, with 1.5 ug of RNA in each 15 ul reaction. In the second PCR, the M1S primer introduced both the sample barcodes and 2-4 random nucleotides. Each mother yielded over 8.5 million TCR beta CDR3 reads and each child about 3 million reads. In both related and unrelated pairs, thymic selection shapes the output of TCR recombination in a similar way, with inherited differences having only a minor effect. Normalized repertoire overlap was always slightly but never significantly higher in related than unrelated mother-child pairs. Persistent microchimeric T cell clones were not detected, at a sensitivity of roughly 100 clones per million clonotypes. In the study, deep NGS was used to compare the TCR beta repertoires of mothers and children, and features distinguishing related mother-child pairs from unrelated individuals were sought. The mean age was approximately 41 +/- 4 years for the mothers and approximately 11 +/- 4 years for the children. Libraries were sequenced on Illumina HiSeq 2000 with 100+100 nt paired-end reads after adapter ligation with NEBNext reagents. To prevent cross-contamination, the mother and child libraries were prepared one month apart and sequenced in separate runs. For each donor, somewhere between about 500,000 and 2,000,000 distinct TCR beta clonotypes were identified. Naive TCR beta clonotypes were estimated from low-frequency clonotypes matched to each donor's FACS-determined naive share, without sorting.

Sequenced: blood. The TCR was taken from a girl aged 2-15 years in good health. The chain joins TRBV4-3 to TRBJ2-6; the D segment cannot be called with confidence. The DNA sequence follows: TGCGCCAGCAGCCAAGAAGTGGCAGGCTCTGGGGCCAACGTCCTGACTTTC. Translated, this is CASSQEVAGSGANVLTF.